This TCR beta chain was documented in a study of regulatory T cells in long-lasting Graves disease (dated by TCRdb to the early 2020s). In the study overall: To count as having persistent Graves' disease, a patient had to have received antithyroid drug treatment for over 5 years with TSH receptor autoantibodies remaining persistently positive. On average, persistent Graves' disease patients in the clinical cohort had been on antithyroid drugs for about 10.3 years. The study was conducted in China and was registered as a clinical trial. Peripheral blood TCR sequencing and RNA sequencing compared persistent Graves' disease patients with newly diagnosed Graves' disease patients. TCR sequencing covered approximately 13 persistent and 20 or so newly diagnosed Graves' disease patients, around 33 samples in total. Study-level results and caveats: The authors noted that the small sample size was a limitation that may lower accuracy. Sequencing and analysis were restricted to the TCR beta chain. Because the primary lesion, thyroid tissue, could not be accessed, the study looked at peripheral blood alone. Lower TCR Shannon entropy and fewer highly expanded clones were observed in persistent Graves' disease patients than in newly diagnosed patients, which suggested clonal expansion. TRBV28, TRBJ1-2 and TRBJ2-5 were preferentially used in persistent disease, while TRBV20-1 and TRBJ2-1 were favored in newly diagnosed disease. More public clonotypes were shared among persistent patients (roughly 2,900) than among newly diagnosed patients (966).

Libraries were made using multiplex PCR. Sequencing used an Illumina HiSeq 4000. CDR3 regions were amplified by Arm-PCR with iRepertoire HTBI primers to construct TCR beta libraries. PCR products were gel purified before sequencing. From the authors' description of their analysis: Gene usage analysis of CDR3 amino acid clonotypes used the 60 to 80 TRBV and 14 to 15 TRBJ segments found across samples. Filtered high-quality paired reads were merged into contigs using COPE and FqMerger. Contigs were aligned with BLAST to IMGT TRBV, TRBD and TRBJ reference genes, and CDR3 was defined per IMGT. Highly expanded clones were defined as clonotypes with a frequency above 0.1%. Repertoire diversity was measured by Shannon entropy, and V-J evenness by the Gini coefficient. Clonotypes shared by more than one individual were considered public. TCRdb took the public reads, trimmed them with fastp at Q25, ran MiXCR for clone calling and kept in-frame beta chains. Each CDR3 protein gets just one entry, which takes the most common genes and DNA from the rows behind it. Clone size and V and J calls follow TCRdb, not the original study. The table for this sample lists 450,000 or so distinct CDR3 sequences; roughly 23% of them were counted only once. The top ten clones comprise roughly 14% of the sample.

Explained via the paper, the time point label denotes: persistent/refractory GD, antithyroid drugs over 5 years with positive TRAb. RNA was extracted from PBMCs in TRIzol for both TCR sequencing and RNA sequencing. The diagnosis of Graves' disease was made according to American Thyroid Association guidelines. The patients came from an endocrinology department in Xi'an, China. Each patient gave approximately 10 milliliters of peripheral blood, collected in an EDTA anticoagulant tube. Ficoll Paque Plus density gradient separation was used to isolate PBMCs, and no further T cell sorting was done. An Agilent 2100 Bioanalyzer and agarose gel were used to assess RNA quality, and a NanoDrop 2000 was used to measure RNA concentration. This clonotype was observed at least ten times. Its antigen is still unknown. It has no much larger one-base neighbor in the sample; base qualities were not kept. V is pruned by 5 bases and J by 3 bases, leaving 4 bases of the junction without a gene match. Reading from cysteine to phenylalanine, the CDR3 counts 14 amino acids. Left in the record is the CDR3 DNA by itself, 42 bases read in frame from the first base.

The rearrangement combines TRBV12-3 or TRBV12-4 with TRBJ1-1; a stretch of 9 junction bases matches TRBD1. The starting material was peripheral blood mononuclear cells (PBMCs), obtained when the disease was refractory, from a patient treated with antithyroid drugs. The source of this sequence is a female donor with Graves disease. The base sequence is TGTGCCAGCAGTACACAGGGGGCAGACACTGAAGCTTTCTTT. It specifies CASSTQGADTEAFF.